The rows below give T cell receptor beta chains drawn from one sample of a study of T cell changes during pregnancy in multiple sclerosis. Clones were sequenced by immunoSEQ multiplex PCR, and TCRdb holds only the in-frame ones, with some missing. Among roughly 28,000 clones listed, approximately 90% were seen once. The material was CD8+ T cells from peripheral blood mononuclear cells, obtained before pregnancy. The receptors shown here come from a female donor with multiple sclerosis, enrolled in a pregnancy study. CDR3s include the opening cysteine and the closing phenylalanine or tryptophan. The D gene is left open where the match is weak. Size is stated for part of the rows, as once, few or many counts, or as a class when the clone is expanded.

cdr3_nt: TGTGCCAGCGGGCCGGGACTAAAGTACGAGCAGTACTTC; cdr3_aa: CASGPGLKYEQYF; d_call: TRBD2; v_call: TRBV6-1; j_call: TRBJ2-7; clone_size: NA
cdr3_nt: TGTGCCAGCAGCCCTACTAGCGGGGGGGAAAATGAGCAGTTCTTC; cdr3_aa: CASSPTSGGENEQFF; d_call: TRBD2; v_call: TRBV13; j_call: TRBJ2-1; clone_size: once
cdr3_nt: TGTGCCAGCAGCTTGGTTAGCGGGACAGAATCTATCTACGAGCAGTACTTC; cdr3_aa: CASSLVSGTESIYEQYF; d_call: NA; v_call: TRBV5-6; j_call: TRBJ2-7; clone_size: NA
cdr3_nt: TGTGCCAGCAGTAGGGGATCCGAGCAGTACTTC; cdr3_aa: CASSRGSEQYF; d_call: NA; v_call: TRBV6-5; j_call: TRBJ2-7; clone_size: NA
cdr3_nt: TGTGCCTGGAGTGGAGGTGGCAATGAGCAGTTCTTC; cdr3_aa: CAWSGGGNEQFF; d_call: NA; v_call: TRBV30; j_call: TRBJ2-1; clone_size: NA
cdr3_nt: TGTGCCAGCAGCTTATCCCGGACTTTGCACACAGATACGCAGTATTTT; cdr3_aa: CASSLSRTLHTDTQYF; d_call: NA; v_call: TRBV13; j_call: TRBJ2-3; clone_size: NA
cdr3_nt: TGTGCCACCAGCAGGAAGGGACTAGCGGACTACACAGATACGCAGTATTTT; cdr3_aa: CATSRKGLADYTDTQYF; d_call: TRBD2; v_call: TRBV15; j_call: TRBJ2-3; clone_size: NA
cdr3_nt: TGCGCCAGCAGCCAAGACGGGACAGGGGTAGGAAACACCATATATTTT; cdr3_aa: CASSQDGTGVGNTIYF; d_call: TRBD1; v_call: TRBV4-3; j_call: TRBJ1-3; clone_size: NA
cdr3_nt: TGTGCCAGCCAAGATAACGGGAACACTGAAGCTTTCTTT; cdr3_aa: CASQDNGNTEAFF; d_call: NA; v_call: TRBV2; j_call: TRBJ1-1; clone_size: NA
cdr3_nt: TGTGCCAGCAGCTTAACCCCGGGTCCTATTCCAGATACGCAGTATTTT; cdr3_aa: CASSLTPGPIPDTQYF; d_call: NA; v_call: TRBV11-2; j_call: TRBJ2-3; clone_size: NA
cdr3_nt: TGTGCCAGCAGGGGCGGGTTTAGCTCCTACGAGCAGTACTTC; cdr3_aa: CASRGGFSSYEQYF; d_call: NA; v_call: TRBV27; j_call: TRBJ2-7; clone_size: once
cdr3_nt: TGTGCCAGCAGTTTAATAGGACAGGGGTTGTACGAGCAGTACTTC; cdr3_aa: CASSLIGQGLYEQYF; d_call: TRBD1; v_call: TRBV27; j_call: TRBJ2-7; clone_size: NA
cdr3_nt: TGTGCCAGCAGCCAAATGACAGGGGTGAACACTGAAGCTTTCTTT; cdr3_aa: CASSQMTGVNTEAFF; d_call: TRBD1; v_call: TRBV4-2; j_call: TRBJ1-1; clone_size: NA
cdr3_nt: TGTGCCAGCACCCCCCCCAGGGACACCGGGGAGCTGTTTTTT; cdr3_aa: CASTPPRDTGELFF; d_call: NA; v_call: TRBV25-1; j_call: TRBJ2-2; clone_size: NA
cdr3_nt: TGTGCCAGCAGTGGTGTCAGGGACAAGGGAAGGGAGGAGACCCAGTACTTC; cdr3_aa: CASSGVRDKGREETQYF; d_call: NA; v_call: TRBV6-1; j_call: TRBJ2-5; clone_size: NA
cdr3_nt: TGTGCCAGCAGCGTAGGTACTAGCGGATCCTACGAGCAGTACTTC; cdr3_aa: CASSVGTSGSYEQYF; d_call: TRBD2; v_call: TRBV9; j_call: TRBJ2-7; clone_size: NA
cdr3_nt: TGTGCCAGCAGTCCCCGACAGGGGTCTAATGAAAAACTGTTTTTT; cdr3_aa: CASSPRQGSNEKLFF; d_call: TRBD1; v_call: TRBV27; j_call: TRBJ1-4; clone_size: NA